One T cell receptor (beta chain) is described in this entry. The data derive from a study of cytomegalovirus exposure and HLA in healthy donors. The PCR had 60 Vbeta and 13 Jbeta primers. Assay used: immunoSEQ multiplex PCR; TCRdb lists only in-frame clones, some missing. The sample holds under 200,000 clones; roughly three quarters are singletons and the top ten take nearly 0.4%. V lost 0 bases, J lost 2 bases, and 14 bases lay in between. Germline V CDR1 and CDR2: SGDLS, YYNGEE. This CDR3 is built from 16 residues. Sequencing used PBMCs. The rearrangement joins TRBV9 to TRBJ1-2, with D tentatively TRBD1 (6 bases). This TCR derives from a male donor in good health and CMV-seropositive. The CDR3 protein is CASSVATGKMNYGYTF. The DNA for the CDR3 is TGTGCCAGCAGCGTAGCCACAGGGAAGATGAACTATGGCTACACCTTC.